This T cell receptor (beta chain) stems from a study of cytotoxic CD8 clonotypes in ibrutinib-treated CLL. Here immunoSEQ multiplex PCR was the method, and the copy in TCRdb shows in-frame clones only, minus some. The sample lists around 330,000 clones, 67% occurring once. This CDR3 has 18 amino acids. The trim removed 4 bases at V and 5 bases at J, leaving 9 bases unmatched. Germline V gene sequence: CDR1 SGHRS, CDR2 YFSETQ. The TCR comes from a human donor with chronic lymphocytic leukemia. V gene TRBV5-1 combines with J gene TRBJ2-2; 15 positions agree with TRBD2. Material: PBMCs, obtained after 36 months of ibrutinib treatment. CDR3: CASSTGLAGGPGTGELFF. CDR3 bases: TGCGCCAGCAGCACCGGACTAGCGGGAGGGCCGGGGACCGGGGAGCTGTTTTTT.